This T cell receptor beta chain was recorded in a study of cytomegalovirus exposure and HLA in healthy donors. Study-level findings and limits: CMV serostatus alone was available as immune exposure information. The authors considered a cluster of highly shared sequence variants likely to be a sequencing artifact. Being productive about 90% or about 30% of the time was typical of most TCR beta V segments in an earlier analysis. Looking again later, the authors saw that most CMV-associated TCR beta chains seemed HLA-restricted.

As to this clone: Its antigen is still unknown.

The PCR used 60 Vbeta and 13 Jbeta primers. Assay used: immunoSEQ multiplex PCR; TCRdb lists only in-frame clones, some missing. The table lists roughly 70,000 clones, roughly 86% of them singletons. The length of the CDR3 is 14 residues. Looked up from germline, CDR1 is MDHEN and CDR2 is SYDVKM. Trimming stripped 3 bases from V and 16 bases from J, with 22 bases between. The source of this sequence is a man between 18 and 29 years old in good health and CMV-seronegative. Sequencing was done on a sample of PBMCs. The genes are TRBV28 and TRBJ2-1, with D perhaps matching TRBD1 (6 bases). The CDR3 region has the DNA TGTGCCAGCAGTTTGTGGCGGACAGTTCGGTCTCAATTCTTC. Encoded protein: CASSLWRTVRSQFF. Full variable domain (outside the CDR3, taken from reference TRBV28 and TRBJ2-1): DVKVTQSSRYLVKRTGEKVFLECVQDMDHENMFWYRQDPGLGLRLIYFSYDVKMKEKGDIPEGYSVSREKKERFSLILESASTNQTSMYLCASSLWRTVRSQFFGPGTRLTVL.